This T cell receptor (beta chain) stems from a study of blood T cell repertoires in COVID-19. As handled by the study authors: Cell counts per sample came from amplifying reference gene primers. The assay was immunoSEQ multiplex PCR, and TCRdb's table has in-frame clones only and misses some. V and J calls and clone size come straight from that table; D and trimming were deduced from the DNA. The repertoire consists of about 240,000 clones, with about 82% occurring once and the leading ten covering roughly 12%. The sample consisted of peripheral blood. This TCR was recovered from a man older than 75 with acute or convalescent COVID-19.

The CDR3 sequence is CASSLAQETQYF. The CDR3 DNA reads as TGCGCCAGCAGCTTGGCCCAGGAGACCCAGTACTTC. This chain links TRBV5-1 with TRBJ2-5, with D unresolved. V was clipped by 0 bases and J by 5 bases, with 5 bases between them. Germline-derived CDR1 and CDR2 are SGHRS and YFSETQ. The CDR3 totals 12 residues.